These 2 T cell receptor beta chains originate from one sample sequenced in a study of shared clonotypes between healthy human individuals. Measured with immunoSEQ multiplex PCR; TCRdb has only the in-frame clones, and not every one. The data hold over a million clones, with about 96% observed a single time. The sample comprised naive CD4+ T cells sorted from blood. Subset noted: CD45RA+ positively selected. The receptors come from a man younger than 40 in good health.

The chain employs TRBV28 and TRBJ1-5; the match to TRBD1 covers 7 bases. The CDR3 has 15 residues. The V gene's germline CDR1 is MDHEN and CDR2 SYDVKM. V was pared by 6 bases and J by 3 bases, with 8 bases of the junction left unmatched. CDR3 sequence: CASSRMTGYNQPQHF. Written as DNA, the CDR3 is TGTGCCAGCAGCCGAATGACAGGGTACAATCAGCCCCAGCATTTT.

This chain joins TRBV28 and TRBJ2-7; 9 positions agree with TRBD2. This CDR3 region has 14 residues. In germline, CDR1 is MDHEN, CDR2 SYDVKM. The V and J ends lost 5 bases and 6 bases, in that order; junction bases with no gene match: 8. CDR3 sequence (DNA): TGTGCCAGCAGTCTCGGACTAGCGATCCCCGAGCAGTACTTC. Its translation is CASSLGLAIPEQYF. Full variable domain (missing parts from reference TRBV28 and TRBJ2-7): DVKVTQSSRYLVKRTGEKVFLECVQDMDHENMFWYRQDPGLGLRLIYFSYDVKMKEKGDIPEGYSVSREKKERFSLILESASTNQTSMYLCASSLGLAIPEQYFGPGTRLTVT.